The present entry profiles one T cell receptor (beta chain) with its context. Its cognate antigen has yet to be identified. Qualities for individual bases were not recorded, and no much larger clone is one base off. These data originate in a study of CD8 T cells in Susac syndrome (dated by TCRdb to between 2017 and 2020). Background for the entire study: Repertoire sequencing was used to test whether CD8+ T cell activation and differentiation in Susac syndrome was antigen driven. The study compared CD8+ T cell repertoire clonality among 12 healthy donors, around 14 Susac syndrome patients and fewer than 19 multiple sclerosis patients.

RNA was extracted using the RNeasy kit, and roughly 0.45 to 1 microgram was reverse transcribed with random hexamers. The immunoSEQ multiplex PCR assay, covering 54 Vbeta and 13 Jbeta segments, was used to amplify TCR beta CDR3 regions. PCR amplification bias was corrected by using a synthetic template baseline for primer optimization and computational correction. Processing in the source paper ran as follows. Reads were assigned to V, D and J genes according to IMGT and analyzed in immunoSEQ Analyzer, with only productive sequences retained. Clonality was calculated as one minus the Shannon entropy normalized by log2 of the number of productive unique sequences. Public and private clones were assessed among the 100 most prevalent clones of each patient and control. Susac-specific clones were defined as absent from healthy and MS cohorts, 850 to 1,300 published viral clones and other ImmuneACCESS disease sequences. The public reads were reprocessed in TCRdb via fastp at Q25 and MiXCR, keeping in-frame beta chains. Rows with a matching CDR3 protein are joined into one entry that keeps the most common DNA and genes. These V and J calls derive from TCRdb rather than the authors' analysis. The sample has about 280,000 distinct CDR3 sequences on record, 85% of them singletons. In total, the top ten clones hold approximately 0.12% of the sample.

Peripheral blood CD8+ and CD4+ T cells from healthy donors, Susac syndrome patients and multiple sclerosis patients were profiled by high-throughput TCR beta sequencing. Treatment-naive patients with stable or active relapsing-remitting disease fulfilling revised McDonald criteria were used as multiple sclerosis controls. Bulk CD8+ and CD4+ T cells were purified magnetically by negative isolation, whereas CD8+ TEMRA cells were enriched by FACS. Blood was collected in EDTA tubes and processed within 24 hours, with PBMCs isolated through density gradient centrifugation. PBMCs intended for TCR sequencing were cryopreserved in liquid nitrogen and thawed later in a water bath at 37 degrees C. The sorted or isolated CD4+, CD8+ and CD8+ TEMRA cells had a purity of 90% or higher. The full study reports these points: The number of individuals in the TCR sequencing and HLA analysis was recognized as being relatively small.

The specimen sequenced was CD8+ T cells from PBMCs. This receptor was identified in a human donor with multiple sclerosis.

The DNA reads TGTGCCAGCAGACTGGGCATCGCAGCAACTAATGAAAAACTGTTTTTT. Protein translation: CASRLGIAATNEKLFF. The chain was built from TRBV27 and TRBJ1-4; confidence is insufficient to name the D gene. Counted from cysteine to phenylalanine, this CDR3 has 16 amino acids. The CDR3 DNA has 48 bases and is translated from base 1. The trim is 6 bases for V and 0 bases for J, with a gap of 14 bases between the germline ends. The germline V gene encodes CDR1 MNHEY and CDR2 SMNVEV (reference sequence).